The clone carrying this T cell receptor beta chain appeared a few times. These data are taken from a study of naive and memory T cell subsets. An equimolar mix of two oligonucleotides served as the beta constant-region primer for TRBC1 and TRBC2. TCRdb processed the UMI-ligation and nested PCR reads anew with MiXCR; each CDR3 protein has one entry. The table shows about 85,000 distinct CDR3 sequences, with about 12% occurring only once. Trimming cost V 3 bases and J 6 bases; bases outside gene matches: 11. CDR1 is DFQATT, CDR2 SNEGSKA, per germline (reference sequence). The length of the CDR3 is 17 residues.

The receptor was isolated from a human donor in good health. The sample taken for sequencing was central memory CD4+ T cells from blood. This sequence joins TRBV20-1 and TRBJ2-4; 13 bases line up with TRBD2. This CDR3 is CSASESETSGRLNIQYF. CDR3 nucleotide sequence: TGCAGTGCTAGTGAATCTGAGACTAGCGGGAGGCTAAACATTCAGTACTTC.